In its sample, the clone carrying this T cell receptor beta chain was seen once. The data belong to a study of blood T cell repertoires in COVID-19. At the level of the study: Whether acute or convalescent, the COVID-19 samples came from the United States, Italy and Spain.

V trimming: 6 bases; J trimming: 2 bases; junction bases outside the gene matches: 8. The CDR3 has 15 amino acids. Germline V lookup: CDR1 MNHNY, CDR2 SVGAGI (reference sequence). Assay used: immunoSEQ multiplex PCR; TCRdb lists only in-frame clones, some missing. The table includes under 300,000 clones, roughly 80% detected once. Sequenced: peripheral blood. The clonotype was recovered from a woman under 30 with acute or convalescent COVID-19. This chain joins TRBV6-6 and TRBJ1-2; TRBD1 agrees at 8 bases. The DNA for the CDR3 is TGTGCCAGCAGGCACCCGGGACAGGAAAACTATGGCTACACCTTC. It yields the protein CASRHPGQENYGYTF.